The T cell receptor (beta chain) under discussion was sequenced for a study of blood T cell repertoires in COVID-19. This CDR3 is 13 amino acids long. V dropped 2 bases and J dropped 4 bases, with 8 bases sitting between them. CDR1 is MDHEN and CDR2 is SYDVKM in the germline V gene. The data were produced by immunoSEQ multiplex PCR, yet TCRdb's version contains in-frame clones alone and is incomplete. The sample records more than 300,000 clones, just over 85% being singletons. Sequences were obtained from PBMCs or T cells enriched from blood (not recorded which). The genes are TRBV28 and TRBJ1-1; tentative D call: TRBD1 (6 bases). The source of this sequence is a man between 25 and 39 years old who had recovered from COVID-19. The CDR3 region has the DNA TGTGCCAGCAGTTTAAGAGGGGGCACTGAAGCTTTCTTT. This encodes CASSLRGGTEAFF.